Listed below are T cell receptor beta chains from one sample, sequenced in a study of lymphopenia after photon versus proton radiotherapy. Method: immunoSEQ multiplex PCR; TCRdb's copy keeps in-frame clones and lacks some. Among tens of thousands of clones listed, roughly 89% were seen once. The input for sequencing was peripheral blood, taken from a patient treated with proton-based radiotherapy. These TCRs come from a man older than 75 with esophageal cancer. CDR3s include the opening cysteine and the closing phenylalanine or tryptophan. Each record gives: CDR3 protein, CDR3 DNA, D gene, J gene, V gene, clone size. A D gene is named only where the DNA matches it firmly. Clone sizes are given selectively: once, few, many, or a class where the clone is expanded.

CDR3: CASSPTRDSEAFF
DNA: TGTGCCAGCAGCCCCACACGGGACAGTGAAGCTTTCTTT
D: TRBD1
J: TRBJ1-1
V: TRBV7-9
size: -

CDR3: CASSPSGGGEQFF
DNA: TGTGCCAGCAGTCCTTCGGGGGGAGGTGAGCAGTTCTTC
D: TRBD2
J: TRBJ2-1
V: TRBV6-6
size: -

CDR3: CASSLDRAYGYTF
DNA: TGTGCCAGCAGCTTGGACAGGGCCTATGGCTACACCTTC
D: -
J: TRBJ1-2
V: TRBV5-6
size: once

CDR3: CASSPWKETQYF
DNA: TGTGCCAGCTCCCCCTGGAAAGAGACCCAGTACTTC
D: -
J: TRBJ2-5
V: TRBV18
size: -

CDR3: CASSRSGGTEQYF
DNA: TGTGCCAGCAGCCGCAGCGGGGGGACCGAGCAGTACTTC
D: TRBD2
J: TRBJ2-7
V: TRBV7-9
size: few

CDR3: CASSQTLHAITLNTEAFF
DNA: TGCGCCAGCAGCCAAACCCTTCACGCCATTACTCTGAACACTGAAGCTTTCTTT
D: -
J: TRBJ1-1
V: TRBV4-1
size: -

CDR3: CASSFADRGYEQYF
DNA: TGTGCCAGCAGTTTTGCGGACAGGGGTTACGAGCAGTACTTC
D: TRBD1
J: TRBJ2-7
V: TRBV27
size: -

CDR3: CASSSYSGQGALFF
DNA: TGTGCCAGCAGCTCTTACTCGGGACAGGGGGCTCTTTTCTTT
D: TRBD1
J: TRBJ1-1
V: TRBV5-5
size: -

CDR3: CASSTGGSQETQYF
DNA: TGTGCCAGCAGTACCGGGGGATCCCAAGAGACCCAGTACTTC
D: -
J: TRBJ2-5
V: TRBV5-4
size: -

CDR3: CASTDGAYTGELFF
DNA: TGTGCCAGCACCGACGGGGCCTACACCGGGGAGCTGTTTTTT
D: -
J: TRBJ2-2
V: TRBV6-5
size: -

CDR3: CASSSGGLGETQYF
DNA: TGTGCCAGCAGTTCGGGGGGGCTTGGGGAGACCCAGTACTTC
D: TRBD2
J: TRBJ2-5
V: TRBV5-4
size: -

CDR3: CASSSGTGPYEQYF
DNA: TGTGCCAGCAGCTCCGGGACAGGGCCCTACGAGCAGTACTTC
D: TRBD1
J: TRBJ2-7
V: TRBV5-6
size: -

CDR3: CASSTVGNTEAFF
DNA: TGTGCCAGTAGTACCGTAGGGAACACTGAAGCTTTCTTT
D: -
J: TRBJ1-1
V: TRBV19
size: -

CDR3: CASSPLRRGSTDTQYF
DNA: TGTGCCAGCTCACCACTCCGGCGGGGGAGTACAGATACGCAGTATTTT
D: TRBD2
J: TRBJ2-3
V: TRBV18
size: -

CDR3: CAWSKGQTDTQYF
DNA: TGTGCCTGGAGTAAGGGACAGACAGATACGCAGTATTTT
D: TRBD1
J: TRBJ2-3
V: TRBV30
size: -

CDR3: CAISESASGMADTQYF
DNA: TGTGCCATCAGTGAGTCGGCTAGCGGGATGGCAGATACGCAGTATTTT
D: TRBD2
J: TRBJ2-3
V: TRBV10-3
size: -

CDR3: CASSLGQGMKTQYF
DNA: TGCGCCAGCAGCCTAGGACAGGGGATGAAGACCCAGTACTTC
D: TRBD1
J: TRBJ2-5
V: TRBV5-1
size: -

CDR3: CASSKATFRGRVWDTGELFF
DNA: TGTGCCAGCAGCAAAGCCACATTTAGGGGGCGTGTATGGGACACCGGGGAGCTGTTTTTT
D: -
J: TRBJ2-2
V: TRBV21-1
size: -

CDR3: CASSPYGGRGETQYF
DNA: TGTGCCAGCAGCCCTTACGGGGGGCGAGGGGAGACCCAGTACTTC
D: -
J: TRBJ2-5
V: TRBV7-6
size: -

CDR3: CASSQFREASNYGYTF
DNA: TGCGCCAGCAGCCAATTTAGAGAAGCCTCTAACTATGGCTACACCTTC
D: -
J: TRBJ1-2
V: TRBV4-3
size: few

CDR3: CASSLGVVNTGELFF
DNA: TGTGCCAGCAGCTTGGGGGTAGTCAACACCGGGGAGCTGTTTTTT
D: -
J: TRBJ2-2
V: TRBV5-4
size: -

CDR3: CASSLGNRYNSPLHF
DNA: TGTGCCAGCAGCCTCGGGAACAGATATAATTCACCCCTCCACTTT
D: -
J: TRBJ1-6
V: TRBV5-6
size: -

CDR3: CASSVGTGDTGELFF
DNA: TGTGCCAGCAGCGTAGGGACAGGGGACACCGGGGAGCTGTTTTTT
D: TRBD1
J: TRBJ2-2
V: TRBV9
size: -

CDR3: CASSQEGGAYSPLHF
DNA: TGCGCCAGCAGCCAAGAGGGGGGGGCCTATTCACCCCTCCACTTT
D: -
J: TRBJ1-6
V: TRBV4-3
size: -

CDR3: CASSLLAGANTDTQYF
DNA: TGCGCCAGCAGCTTACTAGCGGGAGCGAACACAGATACGCAGTATTTT
D: TRBD2
J: TRBJ2-3
V: TRBV5-1
size: once

CDR3: CASSLVDRLDEQYF
DNA: TGTGCCAGCAGTTTAGTGGACAGGCTGGACGAGCAGTACTTC
D: TRBD1
J: TRBJ2-7
V: TRBV27
size: -

CDR3: CAWSHRNNYGYTF
DNA: TGTGCCTGGAGTCACAGGAATAACTATGGCTACACCTTC
D: -
J: TRBJ1-2
V: TRBV30
size: -

CDR3: CASSRGTSSLTDTQYF
DNA: TGTGCCAGCAGCCGAGGGACTAGCTCGCTGACTGATACGCAGTATTTT
D: TRBD2
J: TRBJ2-3
V: TRBV14
size: few

CDR3: CASSLDLQEKLFF
DNA: TGTGCCAGCAGCTTAGATCTCCAGGAAAAACTGTTTTTT
D: -
J: TRBJ1-4
V: TRBV11-2
size: once

CDR3: CASSLGQGNTGELFF
DNA: TGCGCCAGCAGCTTGGGACAGGGTAACACCGGGGAGCTGTTTTTT
D: TRBD1
J: TRBJ2-2
V: TRBV5-1
size: -

CDR3: CASSFFLGRQTAQYF
DNA: TGTGCCAGCAGCTTTTTTTTGGGACGACAGACCGCGCAGTACTTC
D: -
J: TRBJ2-7
V: TRBV5-5
size: -

CDR3: CASSLEGETQYF
DNA: TGTGCCAGCAGCTTAGAAGGAGAGACCCAGTACTTC
D: -
J: TRBJ2-5
V: TRBV11-3
size: -

CDR3: CSATGAHEQYF
DNA: TGCAGTGCGACCGGGGCCCACGAGCAGTACTTC
D: -
J: TRBJ2-7
V: TRBV20-1
size: few

CDR3: CAWSGGGYEQYF
DNA: TGTGCCTGGAGTGGTGGGGGGTACGAGCAGTACTTC
D: -
J: TRBJ2-7
V: TRBV30
size: -

CDR3: CASSFVGGSYEQYF
DNA: TGTGCCAGCAGCTTCGTAGGGGGATCCTACGAGCAGTACTTC
D: -
J: TRBJ2-7
V: TRBV11-2
size: few

CDR3: CASSQGDRSGNTIYF
DNA: TGCGCCAGCAGCCAAGGGGACAGGTCTGGAAACACCATATATTTT
D: TRBD1
J: TRBJ1-3
V: TRBV4-3
size: -

CDR3: CASSLRGDSTNEKLFF
DNA: TGTGCCAGCAGCTTAAGAGGGGACTCAACTAATGAAAAACTGTTTTTT
D: -
J: TRBJ1-4
V: TRBV7-9
size: -

CDR3: CASRRTGAMDHYGYTF
DNA: TGTGCCAGTAGACGGACAGGGGCTATGGACCACTATGGCTACACCTTC
D: TRBD1
J: TRBJ1-2
V: TRBV19
size: -

CDR3: CAIGGAEQYF
DNA: TGTGCCATCGGAGGGGCAGAGCAGTACTTC
D: -
J: TRBJ2-7
V: TRBV10-3
size: -